One sample yielded the 2 T cell receptor beta chains listed below, sequenced in a study of shared clonotypes between healthy human individuals. Assay: immunoSEQ multiplex PCR; the TCRdb copy retains only in-frame clones and omits some. Among about 2.5 million clones, about nine tenths were seen once, and the ten largest hold more than 0.35%. Sample: naive CD4+ T cells from PBMCs. Regarding subset: CD45RA+ positively selected. These receptors were taken from a man younger than 35 in good health. Some clones in this sample may be carry-over from other donors' samples.

The rearrangement joins TRBV15 to TRBJ2-2; no clear D gene. The germline CDR1 and CDR2 sequences are LNHNV and YYDKDF (reference sequence). This CDR3 comprises 16 residues. Trimming removed 0 bases from V and 6 bases from J, with 14 bases in between. This chain's CDR3 is CATSRDRRSKAGELFF. The CDR3 DNA is TGTGCCACCAGCAGAGATCGTCGTTCGAAGGCCGGGGAGCTGTTTTTT.

The chain uses TRBV7-2 and TRBJ2-7; D possibly corresponds to TRBD1 (6 bases). The V gene's germline CDR1 is SGHTA and CDR2 FQGNSA. This CDR3 has 14 amino acids. V lost 5 bases to trimming and J lost 3 bases, with 14 bases between them. This chain's CDR3 is CASSMGQGHYEQYF. CDR3 bases: TGTGCCAGCAGCATGGGGCAGGGACACTACGAGCAGTACTTC.